These 24 T cell receptor beta chains originate from one sample sequenced in a study of T cell responses to AZD1222 COVID-19 vaccine. Repertoires were generated with immunoSEQ multiplex PCR, while TCRdb's copy carries only in-frame clones and drops some. The data show approximately 150,000 clones, around 84% seen once. The sequenced sample was peripheral blood, obtained 28 days after the second AZD1222 dose. The receptors were gathered from an adult who received the AZD1222 COVID-19 vaccine.

The chain combines TRBV2 with TRBJ1-5, with TRBD1 identical over 7 bases. Looked up from germline, CDR1 is SNHLY and CDR2 is FYNNEI. V shed 4 bases, J shed 5 bases, and the junction held 8 bases outside the gene matches. The CDR3 totals 15 residues. As DNA, the CDR3 is TGTGCCAGCAGTGGGGTCGTAGGGGGCTATCAGCCCCAGCATTTT. It yields the protein CASSGVVGGYQPQHF.

In its sample, this clone was seen once. V and J are TRBV5-1 and TRBJ1-6; D gene ambiguous. CDR1 is SGHRS, CDR2 YFSETQ, per germline. V gave up 4 bases and J gave up 3 bases, with 17 bases separating them. This CDR3 is built from 17 residues. CDR3 nucleotides: TGCGCCAGCAGCCCTGACGTGCACCAGTACTATAATTCACCCCTCCACTTT. Translating it yields CASSPDVHQYYNSPLHF.

J is TRBJ1-6 and V is TRBV9, with 7 nucleotides matching TRBD1. The germline V gene has CDR1 SGDLS and CDR2 YYNGEE. This CDR3 comprises 14 residues. Germline trimming cut 3 bases from V and 7 bases from J; bases unmatched to any gene: 4. The CDR3 protein is CASSEGQQNSPLHF. The CDR3 nucleotides read TGTGCCAGCAGCGAGGGACAGCAAAATTCACCCCTCCACTTT.

The rearrangement links TRBV13 to TRBJ2-5; 7 nucleotides align to TRBD1. V was clipped by 5 bases and J by 0 bases; unmatched bases: 6. The germline CDR1 and CDR2 sequences are PRHDT and FYEKMQ (reference sequence). The CDR3 loop spans 15 amino acids. The CDR3 here is CASSLDREYQETQYF. The CDR3 DNA reads TGTGCCAGCAGCCTCGACAGGGAGTACCAAGAGACCCAGTACTTC. Filled out from reference TRBV13 and TRBJ2-5, the complete variable domain reads AAGVIQSPRHLIKEKRETATLKCYPIPRHDTVYWYQQGPGQDPQFLISFYEKMQSDKGSIPDRFSAQQFSDYHSELNMSSLELGDSALYFCASSLDREYQETQYFGPGTRLLVL.

This chain joins TRBV9 and TRBJ1-1; D is possibly TRBD1 (6 bases). This CDR3 has 14 amino acids. Looked up from germline, CDR1 is SGDLS and CDR2 is YYNGEE. Trimming removed 3 bases from V and 5 bases from J, with 14 bases in between. CDR3 sequence: CASSASTGRTEAFF. The DNA of the CDR3 is TGTGCCAGCAGCGCCAGCACAGGGAGGACTGAAGCTTTCTTT.

The chain joins TRBV6-5 to TRBJ2-1, with a tentative D call TRBD2 (6 bases). V shed 0 bases and J shed 12 bases, with 21 bases lying between them. The CDR3 is 16 amino acids. Germline CDR1 and CDR2: MNHEY and SVGAGI. The CDR3 is CASSYSVGEARWGQFF. CDR3 nucleotides: TGTGCCAGCAGTTACTCGGTAGGGGAGGCCCGGTGGGGGCAGTTCTTC.

V gene TRBV27 combines with J gene TRBJ1-1; TRBD1 matches at 7 bases. Germline V gene sequence: CDR1 MNHEY, CDR2 SMNVEV (reference sequence). The J segment lost 4 bases and the V segment lost 6 bases, leaving 8 bases of the junction unmatched. The CDR3 is made up of 14 amino acids. Here the CDR3 DNA reads TGTGCCAGCAGACTGACAGGGTGGGGCACTGAAGCTTTCTTT. It specifies CASRLTGWGTEAFF.

The chain links TRBV28 to TRBJ1-5; no definite D call. V dropped 5 bases and J dropped 7 bases, with 15 bases sitting between them. The CDR3 is 14 residues long. CDR1 and CDR2 from the germline V gene are MDHEN and SYDVKM. CDR3 sequence (DNA): TGTGCCAGCAGTGCCCACGGAACGAGACAGCCCCAGCATTTT. Amino acid sequence: CASSAHGTRQPQHF.

The genes are TRBV7-8 and TRBJ1-2, with unresolved D. V lost 10 bases, J lost 0 bases, and 15 bases lay in between. CDR3 size: 14 residues. Germline V gene data show CDR1 as SGHVS and CDR2 as FQNEAQ. CDR3 coding DNA: TGTGCCACCTCGTCGAGGAGCCCTAACTATGGCTACACCTTC. Its translation: CATSSRSPNYGYTF. Combining the CDR3 with reference TRBV7-8 and TRBJ1-2 gives the whole variable domain GAGVSQSPRYKVAKRGQDVALRCDPISGHVSLFWYQQALGQGPEFLTYFQNEAQLDKSGLPSDRFFAERPEGSVSTLKIQRTQQEDSAVYLCATSSRSPNYGYTFGSGTRLTVV.

This chain joins TRBV28 and TRBJ2-5; no definite D call. This CDR3 has 14 residues. The ends were cut back, 3 bases at V and 7 bases at J, with 15 bases in the middle. Germline-derived CDR1 and CDR2 are MDHEN and SYDVKM. The CDR3 coding sequence is TGTGCCAGCAGTTTGCCGAAGGGCGCCGGGACCCAGTACTTC. Amino acids: CASSLPKGAGTQYF.

V gene TRBV11-2 combines with J gene TRBJ2-7, with unresolved D. CDR3 length: 15 residues. V shed 4 bases and J shed 4 bases, with 17 bases lying between them. Germline loops: CDR1 SGHAT, CDR2 FQNNGV. The CDR3: CASSSNGQFTYEQYF. DNA for the CDR3: TGTGCCAGCAGCTCTAACGGGCAATTCACGTACGAGCAGTACTTC.

The chain has TRBV4-1 and TRBJ1-3; no clear D. The CDR3 spans 13 residues. CDR1 is MGHRA and CDR2 is YSYEKL in the germline V gene. The V gene lost 4 bases and the J gene lost 4 bases, with 8 bases spanning the gap. CDR3 amino acids: CASSPLSGNTIYF. CDR3 coding DNA: TGCGCCAGCAGCCCATTATCAGGAAACACCATATATTTT.

This clone was seen just once. The J gene is TRBJ1-2, the V gene TRBV7-6, with D possibly TRBD1 on 5 matching bases. Germline CDR1 is SGHVS and CDR2 is FNYEAQ. Trimming left V 5 bases short and J 5 bases short, with 18 bases between. The CDR3 is 15 residues long. The CDR3 DNA sequence: TGTGCCAGCAGCCCTCCCGGGGCAGGGTCGTATGGCTACACCTTC. Amino acid sequence: CASSPPGAGSYGYTF.

The chain recombines TRBV3-1 (or the pseudogene TRBV3-2) with TRBJ2-3; the D is unclear. Germline values: CDR1 LGHDT, CDR2 YNNKEL (reference sequence). This CDR3 contains 12 residues. Between the trimmed V and J ends, which lost 5 bases and 2 bases, there was a span of 5 bases. The CDR3 region has the DNA TGTGCCAGCAGCAGTACCACAGATACGCAGTATTTT. It codes for CASSSTTDTQYF.

The chain combines TRBV5-6 with TRBJ2-7; D remains unclear. CDR3 length: 15 residues. CDR1 is SGHDT and CDR2 is YYEEEE in the germline V gene. The V end lost 0 bases, the J end lost 0 bases, and 10 bases lay between the germline ends. The CDR3 bases are TGTGCCAGCAGCTTGGTGCCGGTTAGCTCCTACGAGCAGTACTTC. It translates to CASSLVPVSSYEQYF.

This clone was counted a single time. The V and J genes are TRBV7-9 and TRBJ1-5; D gene unclear. With 3 bases removed from V and 2 bases from J, the gap between germline ends came to 2 bases. CDR3 length equals 12 residues. CDR1 is SEHNR, CDR2 FQNEAQ, per germline (reference sequence). The CDR3 here is CASSLGNQPQHF. The CDR3 region has the DNA TGTGCCAGCAGCTTGGGCAATCAGCCCCAGCATTTT.

The chain carries TRBV19 and TRBJ2-7; the match to TRBD1 covers 9 bases. Germline V lookup: CDR1 LNHDA, CDR2 SQIVND (reference sequence). This CDR3 has 16 residues. V lost 6 bases to trimming and J lost 3 bases; unmatched junction nucleotides: 12. CDR3: CASSRAGTGSFYEQYF. Here the CDR3 DNA reads TGTGCCAGTAGCCGGGCCGGGACAGGGTCTTTCTACGAGCAGTACTTC.

Here the CDR3 reads CSVSTGAKTEAFF. The CDR3, as DNA: TGCAGCGTTTCGACAGGGGCAAAGACTGAAGCTTTCTTT. This chain uses TRBV29-1 with TRBJ1-1; 8 nucleotides agree with TRBD1. The J segment lost 5 bases and the V segment lost 5 bases, leaving 7 bases of the junction unmatched. The CDR3 sequence is 13 residues long. Germline-derived CDR1 and CDR2 are SQVTM and ANQGSEA. Complete variable domain (other parts from reference TRBV29-1 and TRBJ1-1): SAVISQKPSRDICQRGTSLTIQCQVDSQVTMMFWYRQQPGQSLTLIATANQGSEATYESGFVIDKFPISRPNLTFSTLTVSNMSPEDSSIYLCSVSTGAKTEAFFGQGTRLTVV.

The genes are TRBV30 and TRBJ1-2, with D unclear. V lost 2 bases to trimming and J lost 0 bases, with 7 bases between them. Germline CDR1 reads GTSNPN; CDR2 reads SVGIG (reference sequence). The CDR3 sequence is 13 residues long. This CDR3 is CAWSPGTNYGYTF. The CDR3 nucleotides read TGTGCCTGGAGTCCCGGGACTAACTATGGCTACACCTTC. Drawing the rest from reference TRBV30 and TRBJ1-2, the complete variable domain is SQTIHQWPATLVQPVGSPLSLECTVEGTSNPNLYWYRQAAGRGLQLLFYSVGIGQISSEVPQNLSASRPQDRQFILSSKKLLLSDSGFYLCAWSPGTNYGYTFGSGTRLTVV.

V is TRBV10-3 and J is TRBJ1-1; D unresolved. This CDR3 comprises 15 residues. V was pared by 0 bases and J by 4 bases, with 12 bases between. CDR1 is ENHRY, CDR2 SYGVKD, per germline. The CDR3 reads CAISESGREGTEAFF. CDR3 nucleotide sequence: TGTGCCATCAGTGAGTCGGGGAGGGAAGGCACTGAAGCTTTCTTT.

In this sample, this clone turned up a few times. J is TRBJ2-1 and V is TRBV27; D is ambiguous. Per the germline V gene, CDR1 is MNHEY and CDR2 is SMNVEV (reference sequence). V was shortened by 6 bases and J by 2 bases, with 17 bases between the two germline ends. CDR3 length: 16 amino acids. The CDR3 loop reads CASRRTRADPYNEQFF. The CDR3 DNA is TGTGCCAGCAGAAGGACCCGGGCCGACCCCTACAATGAGCAGTTCTTC.

The rearrangement uses TRBV19 and TRBJ2-7; TRBD2 matches at 7 bases. V gave up 7 bases and J gave up 5 bases; unmatched junction bases: 8. The CDR3 is 13 residues long. The germline V gene has CDR1 LNHDA and CDR2 SQIVND (reference sequence). The CDR3 protein is CASMGGDLHEQYF. DNA for the CDR3: TGTGCCAGTATGGGAGGGGACCTCCACGAGCAGTACTTC.

The gene calls are TRBV7-2 and TRBJ1-2; 7 nucleotides agree with TRBD1. Germline CDR1 is SGHTA and CDR2 is FQGNSA. The ends lost 4 bases at V and 4 bases at J; junction bases unmatched: 12. CDR3 length: 16 residues. The CDR3 loop reads CASSSRSTGKVYGYTF. CDR3 DNA sequence: TGTGCCAGCAGCTCTAGGTCGACAGGGAAGGTCTATGGCTACACCTTC.

The chain has TRBV6-4 and TRBJ1-2, with 9 bases aligning to TRBD1. Germline V gene lookup returns CDR1 MRHNA and CDR2 SNTAGT. Losses at the gene ends were 2 bases for V and 5 bases for J; bases not matched to a gene: 6. This CDR3 region has 15 residues. CDR3: CASSDPGTGKYGYTF. The CDR3 nucleotides are TGTGCCAGCAGTGACCCAGGGACAGGGAAATATGGCTACACCTTC.